This T cell receptor (beta chain) was recovered during a study of shared clonotypes between healthy human individuals. About the research overall: Each donor contributed plates that comprised three CD4 naive, three CD4 memory, two CD8 naive and one CD8 memory.

Clones were sequenced by immunoSEQ multiplex PCR, and TCRdb holds only the in-frame ones, with some missing. The data show more than 550,000 clones, approximately 90% seen once. Naive CD8 cells, CD45RO-negative and positively selected for CCR7, excluded terminally differentiated effector memory CD45RA+ cells. This clone was picked up a small number of times. What it binds is unknown. Study results and limitations: Larger estimated richness was generally recorded for naive subsets relative to memory subsets.

This TCR was sampled from a man younger than 45 in good health. The specimen was naive CD8+ T cells sorted from blood.

CDR3 loop: CASSPSVGGELFF. CDR3 DNA: TGTGCCAGCAGCCCTAGCGTCGGCGGGGAGCTGTTTTTT. V gene TRBV9 combines with J gene TRBJ2-2; D is perhaps TRBD2 (6 bases). The V gene's germline CDR1 is SGDLS and CDR2 YYNGEE. Trimming took off 4 bases at V and 7 bases at J, with 11 bases between the two ends. This CDR3 region has 13 residues.